The source of this T cell receptor (beta chain) is a study of cytomegalovirus exposure and HLA in healthy donors. Whole-study findings and limits: Among TCR beta chains of equal frequency, HLA-associated ones were more clonally expanded in a later analysis.

It was with 60 Vbeta and 13 Jbeta primers that the PCR ran. Clones were sequenced by immunoSEQ multiplex PCR, and TCRdb holds only the in-frame ones, with some missing. The sample has approximately 94,000 clones; about three quarters are singletons. Points on this clone: What it binds is not known.

The receptor was derived from a man aged 25 to 45 in good health and CMV-seropositive. The sample comprised PBMCs.

CDR3 residues: CASSLGTADNSPLHF. The CDR3 DNA reads TGTGCCAGCAGCCTAGGGACTGCAGATAATTCACCCCTCCACTTT. The chain employs TRBV9 and TRBJ1-6; D is perhaps TRBD1 (5 bases). Trimming cost V 4 bases and J 5 bases, with 13 bases left between them. Germline-derived CDR1 and CDR2 are SGDLS and YYNGEE. The CDR3 spans 15 residues.